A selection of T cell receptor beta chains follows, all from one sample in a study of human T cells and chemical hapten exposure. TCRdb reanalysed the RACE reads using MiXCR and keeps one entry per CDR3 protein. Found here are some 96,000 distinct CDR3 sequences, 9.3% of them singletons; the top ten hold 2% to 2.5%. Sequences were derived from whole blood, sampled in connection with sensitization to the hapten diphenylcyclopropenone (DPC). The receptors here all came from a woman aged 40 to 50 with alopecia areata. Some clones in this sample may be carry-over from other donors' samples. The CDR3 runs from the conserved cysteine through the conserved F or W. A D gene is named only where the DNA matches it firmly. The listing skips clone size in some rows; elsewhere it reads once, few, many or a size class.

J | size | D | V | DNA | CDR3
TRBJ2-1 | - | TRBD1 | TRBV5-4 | TGTGCCAGCAGTTTCCGGGACAGGCGATACAATGAGCAGTTCTTC | CASSFRDRRYNEQFF
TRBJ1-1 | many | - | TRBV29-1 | TGCAGCGTTGTACTTTTAGGGGGCACTGAAGCTTTCTTT | CSVVLLGGTEAFF
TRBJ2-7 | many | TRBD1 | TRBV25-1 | TGTGCCAGCAGACGGACAGGGGCCTACGAGCAGTACTTC | CASRRTGAYEQYF
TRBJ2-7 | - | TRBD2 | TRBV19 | TGTGCCAGTAGTATAGTAGCGGGAGAACTATACGAGCAGTACTTC | CASSIVAGELYEQYF
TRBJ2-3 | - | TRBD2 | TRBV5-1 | TGCGCCAGCAGCTCCGCACTAGCGGGATTCACAGATACGCAGTATTTT | CASSSALAGFTDTQYF
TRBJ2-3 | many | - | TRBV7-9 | TGTGCCAGCAGCCCCTATAGTGTCGATACGCAGTATTTT | CASSPYSVDTQYF
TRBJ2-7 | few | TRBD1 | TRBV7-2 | TGTGCCAGCAGCAAACAACAGGGGGCGGATTACGAGCAGTACTTC | CASSKQQGADYEQYF
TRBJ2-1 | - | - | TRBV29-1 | TGCAGCGTTGAAGAATTCGCCTCCCCAGGGCAGTTCTTC | CSVEEFASPGQFF
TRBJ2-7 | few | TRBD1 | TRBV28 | TGTGCCAGCAGCTACAGGGGCGACACCTACGAGCAGTACTTC | CASSYRGDTYEQYF
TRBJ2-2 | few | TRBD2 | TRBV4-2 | TGTGCCAGCAGCCAAATGGCGGCTAGCGGGAGAATCGGGGAGCTGTTTTTT | CASSQMAASGRIGELFF
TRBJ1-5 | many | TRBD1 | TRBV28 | TGTGCCAGCACCAACAGGGGAGGAAATCAGCCCCAGCATTTT | CASTNRGGNQPQHF
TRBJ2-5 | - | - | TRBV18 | TGTGCCAGCTCTCCGAGGGATTTAGGAGGAGAGACCCAGTACTTC | CASSPRDLGGETQYF
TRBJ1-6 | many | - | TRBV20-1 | TGCAGTGCTAGAGGAGCGGGGGCAAGCTCCTATAATTCACCCCTCCACTTT | CSARGAGASSYNSPLHF
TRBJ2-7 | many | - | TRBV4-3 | TGCGCCAGCAGCCAAGATCTAGGGAGCGGGTACGAGCAGTACTTC | CASSQDLGSGYEQYF
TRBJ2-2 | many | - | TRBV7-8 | TGTGCCAGCAGCTTACGAGGGCCTAGCACCGGGGAGCTGTTTTTT | CASSLRGPSTGELFF
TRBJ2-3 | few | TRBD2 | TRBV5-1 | TGCGCCAGCAGCTTTACTAGCGAGGATACGCAGTATTTT | CASSFTSEDTQYF
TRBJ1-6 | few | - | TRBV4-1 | TGCGCCAGCAGCCAAGCCGACGGGGGATCACCCCTCCACTTT | CASSQADGGSPLHF
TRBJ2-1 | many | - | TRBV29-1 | TGCAGCGTTACACCAGCGCGCGATGAGCAGTTCTTC | CSVTPARDEQFF
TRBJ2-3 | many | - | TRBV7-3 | TGTGCCAGCAGCTCAGGACTCTTGGATACGCAGTATTTT | CASSSGLLDTQYF
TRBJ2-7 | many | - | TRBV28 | TGTGCCAGCAGTCTCCTCGGCGGTACTGGAGAGCAGTACTTC | CASSLLGGTGEQYF
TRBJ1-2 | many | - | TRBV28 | TGTGCCAGCAGTTTTGGGGGGTCAACCAACTATGGCTACACCTTC | CASSFGGSTNYGYTF
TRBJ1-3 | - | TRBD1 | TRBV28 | TGTGCCAGCAGTTTCGGGACAGGGGCCTCTGGAAACACCATATATTTT | CASSFGTGASGNTIYF